The rows below give T cell receptor beta chains drawn from one sample of a study of siplizumab effects on memory and regulatory T cells. Clones were read by immunoSEQ multiplex PCR, and TCRdb kept only the in-frame ones, dropping some. The sample includes roughly 5,300 clones, roughly half of them seen just once. For these TCRs, the target antigens are not known. The sequenced sample was CFSE-low (dividing) CD8+ T cells sorted from an allogeneic mixed lymphocyte reaction. These TCRs come from a human donor in good health; the cells came from an allogeneic mixed lymphocyte reaction. Some clones in this sample may be carry-over from other donors' samples. Each CDR3 is given with its conserved first and last residue. The D gene is left open where the match is weak. Only some rows state a clone size, as once, few, many or a class for expanded clones.

J gene | V gene | clone size | D gene | CDR3 protein | CDR3 DNA
TRBJ1-2 | TRBV9 | . | . | CASSVQARYGYTF | TGTGCCAGCAGCGTTCAGGCCAGATATGGCTACACCTTC
TRBJ2-1 | TRBV5-6 | . | TRBD2 | CASTNWGWGTSSYEQFF | TGTGCCAGCACCAACTGGGGGTGGGGGACTAGTAGCTATGAGCAGTTCTTC
TRBJ1-5 | TRBV28 | . | . | CASSPTGLSNQPQHF | TGTGCCAGCAGTCCCACAGGGTTGAGCAATCAGCCCCAGCATTTT
TRBJ2-7 | TRBV6-6 | . | . | CASSYSTDYEQYF | TGTGCCAGCAGTTACTCGACCGACTACGAGCAGTACTTC
TRBJ1-1 | TRBV7-6 | medium-sized | . | CASSAGSVNTEAFF | TGTGCCAGCAGCGCCGGATCTGTAAACACTGAAGCTTTCTTT
TRBJ2-7 | TRBV7-9 | . | . | CASSPSLGWEQYF | TGTGCCAGCAGCCCCAGCTTAGGGTGGGAGCAGTACTTC
TRBJ2-2 | TRBV6-5 | . | . | CASSYSSAGELFF | TGTGCCAGCAGTTACTCTAGCGCCGGGGAGCTGTTTTTT
TRBJ1-5 | TRBV6-6 | once | . | CASSYGAGYQPQHF | TGTGCCAGCAGTTACGGGGCAGGGTACCAGCCCCAGCATTTT
TRBJ2-5 | TRBV6-1 | . | . | CASSEIGLSQETQYF | TGTGCCAGCAGTGAAATAGGTCTATCCCAAGAGACCCAGTACTTC
TRBJ2-3 | TRBV7-6 | . | . | CASSLAGGTDTQYF | TGTGCCAGCAGCTTAGCGGGCGGCACAGATACGCAGTATTTT
TRBJ2-7 | TRBV19 | . | . | CASSTSPYEQYF | TGTGCCAGTAGTACCTCGCCCTACGAGCAGTACTTC
TRBJ1-4 | TRBV7-9 | . | TRBD1 | CASSWTRDRGPRDEKLFF | TGTGCCAGCAGCTGGACCCGGGACAGGGGGCCCCGGGATGAAAAACTGTTTTTT
TRBJ2-7 | TRBV6-9 | . | . | CASSYVGEAGYEQYF | TGTGCCAGCAGTTACGTGGGGGAGGCGGGCTACGAGCAGTACTTC
TRBJ2-1 | TRBV9 | . | . | CASSVDGYNEQFF | TGTGCCAGCAGCGTAGACGGGTACAATGAGCAGTTCTTC
TRBJ2-7 | TRBV27 | once | . | CASSLNAGSISYEQYF | TGTGCCAGCAGTCTTAACGCGGGATCCATCTCCTACGAGCAGTACTTC
TRBJ2-6 | TRBV27 | . | . | CASSSRGLWSSGTNVLTF | TGTGCCAGCAGTTCGAGGGGACTTTGGAGCTCTGGGACCAACGTCCTGACTTTC
TRBJ2-7 | TRBV5-4 | . | TRBD1 | CASSQTGVEQYF | TGTGCCAGCAGCCAAACAGGGGTCGAGCAGTACTTC
TRBJ2-2 | TRBV5-6 | . | TRBD2 | CASRSGLAGGTGELFF | TGTGCCAGCAGGTCGGGACTAGCGGGAGGTACCGGGGAGCTGTTTTTT
TRBJ2-2 | TRBV7-2 | once | . | CASSLVSWATGELFF | TGTGCCAGCAGCTTAGTCTCGTGGGCCACCGGGGAGCTGTTTTTT
TRBJ2-7 | TRBV7-9 | . | . | CASSLGGGTYEQYF | TGTGCCAGCAGCTTAGGGGGCGGGACCTACGAGCAGTACTTC
TRBJ2-1 | TRBV28 | . | . | CASSLGPSSYNEQFF | TGTGCCAGCAGTTTAGGACCTAGCTCCTACAATGAGCAGTTCTTC
TRBJ2-4 | TRBV7-8 | . | . | CASSPKNIQYF | TGTGCCAGCAGCCCCAAAAACATTCAGTACTTC
TRBJ2-2 | TRBV7-2 | . | . | CASSQARRQDNTGELFF | TGTGCCAGCAGCCAAGCAAGGCGGCAGGATAACACCGGGGAGCTGTTTTTT
TRBJ2-1 | TRBV27 | . | . | CASRPDIYNEQFF | TGTGCCAGCAGGCCCGACATCTACAATGAGCAGTTCTTC
TRBJ1-1 | TRBV5-1 | few | TRBD1 | CASSSETGARTEAFF | TGCGCCAGCAGCTCGGAAACAGGGGCGAGGACTGAAGCTTTCTTT
TRBJ2-7 | TRBV7-5 | . | . | CARSPHTFPGPAPSYEQYF | TGTGCCAGAAGCCCCCACACTTTTCCCGGGCCAGCCCCCTCCTACGAGCAGTACTTC
TRBJ2-7 | TRBV21-1 | . | . | CASSKGVVGRDPYEQYF | TGTGCCAGCAGCAAAGGGGTTGTGGGGCGGGACCCCTACGAGCAGTACTTC
TRBJ2-7 | TRBV7-9 | . | . | CASSLWQGGSYEQYF | TGTGCCAGCAGCTTGTGGCAGGGGGGATCCTACGAGCAGTACTTC
TRBJ1-5 | TRBV13 | . | . | CASSLTTASYQPQHF | TGTGCCAGCAGCTTGACTACAGCGAGTTACCAGCCCCAGCATTTT
TRBJ2-7 | TRBV25-1 | . | . | CATDGPRREQYF | TGTGCCACTGACGGGCCGCGGAGAGAGCAGTACTTC
TRBJ1-5 | TRBV5-6 | once | TRBD1 | CASSLLSGGDGQPQHF | TGTGCCAGCAGCTTGTTATCAGGGGGCGATGGTCAGCCCCAGCATTTT
TRBJ2-2 | TRBV5-6 | . | . | CASSLVGAGELFF | TGTGCCAGCAGCTTGGTTGGTGCCGGGGAGCTGTTTTTT
TRBJ2-5 | TRBV9 | . | . | CASSVGHSDGETQYF | TGTGCCAGCAGCGTAGGGCACAGCGATGGGGAGACCCAGTACTTC
TRBJ2-4 | TRBV5-3 | . | . | CARSLVPQSTSTKNIQYF | TGTGCCAGAAGCTTGGTCCCCCAATCGACCTCTACCAAAAACATTCAGTACTTC
TRBJ1-1 | TRBV27 | few | . | CASSLGAGVNTEAFF | TGTGCCAGCAGTTTAGGGGCAGGGGTGAACACTGAAGCTTTCTTT
TRBJ2-2 | TRBV4-1 | . | . | CASSVGTTNTGELFF | TGCGCCAGCAGCGTCGGGACGACGAACACCGGGGAGCTGTTTTTT
TRBJ2-1 | TRBV6-5 | . | TRBD2 | CASSYGLAGSYNEQFF | TGTGCCAGCAGTTACGGACTAGCGGGCTCCTACAATGAGCAGTTCTTC
TRBJ2-7 | TRBV13 | few | . | CASSLGNLYEQYF | TGTGCCAGCAGCTTAGGCAACCTTTACGAGCAGTACTTC
TRBJ2-1 | TRBV7-7 | . | TRBD2 | CASSLATSGSGEQFF | TGTGCTAGCAGCTTAGCGACTAGCGGGAGTGGTGAGCAGTTCTTC
TRBJ2-2 | TRBV27 | . | TRBD2 | CASSWGGVTGELFF | TGTGCCAGCAGCTGGGGGGGGGTCACCGGGGAGCTGTTTTTT
TRBJ2-7 | TRBV28 | . | TRBD1 | CASSFIGQGYEQYF | TGTGCCAGCAGTTTTATCGGACAGGGGTACGAGCAGTACTTC
TRBJ2-2 | TRBV9 | few | . | CASSVVKLGGELFF | TGTGCCAGCAGCGTAGTTAAACTGGGCGGGGAGCTGTTTTTT
TRBJ1-5 | TRBV11-2 | . | . | CASSFLGDGNQPQHF | TGTGCCAGCAGCTTTCTGGGGGACGGAAATCAGCCCCAGCATTTT
TRBJ2-7 | TRBV6-5 | . | . | CASSAGGGPYEQYF | TGTGCCAGCAGTGCTGGCGGGGGCCCCTACGAGCAGTACTTC